The clone carrying this TCR beta chain was picked up a small number of times. Libraries were prepared by immunoSEQ multiplex PCR; TCRdb keeps only in-frame clonotypes and omits some of them. The sample lists tens of thousands of clones, approximately 90% seen once, with roughly a tenth in the top ten. The CDR3 totals 15 residues. Per germline, CDR1 SEHNR and CDR2 FQNEAQ (reference sequence). The V gene end was trimmed by 0 bases and the J gene end by 4 bases; junction bases not matched to a gene: 6. This entry comes from a study of blood T cell repertoires in COVID-19. The sample taken for sequencing was peripheral blood. The chain recombines TRBV7-9 with TRBJ2-7; TRBD2 matches at 7 bases. This sequence was found in a man aged 65 to 79 with active or convalescent COVID-19. CDR3 loop: CASSLAGLAVYEQYF. The CDR3 bases are TGTGCCAGCAGCTTAGCGGGGCTAGCGGTGTACGAGCAGTACTTC.